This TCR beta chain was captured in a study of cytomegalovirus exposure and HLA in healthy donors. At the level of the study: An analysis done earlier identified approximately 120 million unique TCR beta sequences from approximately 170 million T cells.

The PCR made use of 60 Vbeta and 13 Jbeta primers. The table came from immunoSEQ multiplex PCR; TCRdb's copy has only in-frame clones and leaves some out. Recorded for this sample: about 48,000 clones. In regard to this clone: The antigen is not known.

Whole-study findings and limits: Some V segments, including TRBV6-2 and TRBV6-3, were excluded as indistinguishable. Per a prior analysis, the majority of TCR beta V segments were productive roughly 90% or roughly 30% of the time. CMV serostatus stood as the only immune exposure information on hand.

The CDR3 length is 12 residues. Germline V gene lookup returns CDR1 SGHVS and CDR2 FQNEAQ. Trimming took 4 bases from V and 5 from J, leaving 7 bases between them. This clonotype was obtained from a male donor in good health and CMV-seropositive. The chain carries TRBV7-8 and TRBJ2-3; weak D call: TRBD2 (5 bases). The sample consisted of PBMCs. CDR3 sequence: CASSYRGDTQYF. In nucleotides, the CDR3 is TGTGCCAGCAGCTATCGGGGAGATACGCAGTATTTT. The full variable domain, completed using reference TRBV7-8 and TRBJ2-3, is GAGVSQSPRYKVAKRGQDVALRCDPISGHVSLFWYQQALGQGPEFLTYFQNEAQLDKSGLPSDRFFAERPEGSVSTLKIQRTQQEDSAVYLCASSYRGDTQYFGPGTRLTVL.